A selection of T cell receptor beta chains follows, all from one sample in a study of cytomegalovirus exposure and HLA in healthy donors. TCRdb keeps only in-frame clones here, not all; method: immunoSEQ multiplex PCR. This table lists approximately 150,000 clones. The sample was PBMCs. The origin of the receptors is a woman in her late teens or twenties in good health and CMV-seronegative. Both conserved end residues are part of each CDR3. The order of the fields is J gene, V gene, D gene, CDR3 protein, CDR3 DNA. A D gene is named only where the DNA matches it firmly.

TRBJ1-4,TRBV30,TRBD1,CAWSVLQGAEKLFF,TGTGCCTGGAGTGTACTACAGGGGGCTGAAAAACTGTTTTTT
TRBJ2-1,TRBV12-5,TRBD2,CASGSTGTSGRDYNEQFF,TGTGCTAGTGGTTCGACCGGGACTAGCGGGAGGGACTACAATGAGCAGTTCTTC
TRBJ1-1,TRBV19,TRBD1,CASSVEGQGNTEAFF,TGTGCCAGTAGTGTCGAGGGACAGGGGAACACTGAAGCTTTCTTT
TRBJ2-1,TRBV2,TRBD2,CASSGTSWYNEQFF,TGTGCCAGCTCCGGGACTAGCTGGTACAATGAGCAGTTCTTC
TRBJ2-5,TRBV5-6,TRBD1,CASSLGTGPGETQYF,TGTGCCAGCAGCCTCGGGACAGGGCCGGGGGAGACCCAGTACTTC
TRBJ2-1,TRBV29-1,TRBD2,CSVADTGLAGMVVDNEQFF,TGCAGCGTTGCAGATACGGGACTAGCGGGAATGGTTGTCGACAATGAGCAGTTCTTC
TRBJ2-7,TRBV4-1,TRBD1,CASSPSGQGARHEQYF,TGCGCCAGCAGCCCATCGGGACAGGGGGCGCGTCACGAGCAGTACTTC
TRBJ2-1,TRBV7-9,TRBD2,CASSRSGTSFEQFF,TGTGCCAGCAGCCGAAGCGGGACTAGCTTTGAGCAGTTCTTC
TRBJ1-1,TRBV6-1,NA,CASTQDPLGTEAFF,TGTGCCAGCACCCAGGATCCATTGGGCACTGAAGCTTTCTTT
TRBJ2-2,TRBV6-5,TRBD1,CASSSGGHTGELFF,TGTGCCAGCAGCTCAGGGGGACACACCGGGGAGCTGTTTTTT
TRBJ2-1,TRBV7-3,TRBD2,CASRTAGSSYNEQFF,TGTGCCAGCAGAACAGCGGGAAGCTCTTACAATGAGCAGTTCTTC
TRBJ2-7,TRBV5-1,TRBD2,CASRSTIGTSGRSYEQYF,TGCGCCAGCAGGAGCACGATCGGGACTAGCGGGAGGTCCTACGAGCAGTACTTC
TRBJ2-7,TRBV14,TRBD1,CASSQVGTGDPINEQYF,TGTGCCAGCAGCCAAGTTGGGACAGGAGATCCTATCAACGAGCAGTACTTC
TRBJ1-1,TRBV5-1,NA,CASRIHEDTEAFF,TGCGCCAGCAGGATACACGAGGACACTGAAGCTTTCTTT
TRBJ2-1,TRBV2,NA,CASCYDNEQFF,TGTGCCAGCTGCTATGACAATGAGCAGTTCTTC
TRBJ2-1,TRBV11-3,NA,CASSLSFPHSNEQFF,TGTGCCAGCAGCTTAAGTTTCCCCCACTCCAATGAGCAGTTCTTC
TRBJ1-1,TRBV5-1,TRBD1,CASSGARDRGFTEAFF,TGCGCCAGCAGTGGGGCCAGGGACAGGGGTTTTACTGAAGCTTTCTTT
TRBJ2-4,TRBV9,TRBD2,CASSPRGSGSKGDIQYF,TGTGCCAGCAGCCCTCGGGGTAGCGGGAGTAAGGGAGACATTCAGTACTTC
TRBJ2-4,TRBV27,NA,CASSPGSGIGHIQYF,TGTGCCAGCAGTCCCGGGAGCGGTATTGGTCACATTCAGTACTTC
TRBJ2-4,TRBV12-5,NA,CASGIRENIQYF,TGTGCTAGTGGTATCAGGGAAAACATTCAGTACTTC
TRBJ1-1,TRBV12-2,NA,CASRLGPGKAGSGFLTEAFF,TGTGCAAGTCGCTTAGGCCCGGGGAAGGCCGGTTCAGGTTTTCTCACTGAAGCTTTCTTT
TRBJ1-1,TRBV15,NA,CATSRDLAHTEAFF,TGTGCCACCAGCAGAGATTTGGCACACACTGAAGCTTTCTTT